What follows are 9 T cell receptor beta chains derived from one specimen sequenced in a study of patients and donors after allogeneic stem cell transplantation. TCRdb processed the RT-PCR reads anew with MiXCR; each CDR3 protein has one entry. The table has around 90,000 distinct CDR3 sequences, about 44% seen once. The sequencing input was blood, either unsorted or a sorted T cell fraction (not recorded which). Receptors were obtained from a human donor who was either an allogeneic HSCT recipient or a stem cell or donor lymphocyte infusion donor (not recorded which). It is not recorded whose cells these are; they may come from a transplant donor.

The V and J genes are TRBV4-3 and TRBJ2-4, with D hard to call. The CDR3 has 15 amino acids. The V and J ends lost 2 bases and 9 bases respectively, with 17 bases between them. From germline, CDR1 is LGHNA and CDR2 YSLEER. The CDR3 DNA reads TGCGCCAGCAGCCAATCCCGTCGAGACGATACCATTCAGTACTTC. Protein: CASSQSRRDDTIQYF.

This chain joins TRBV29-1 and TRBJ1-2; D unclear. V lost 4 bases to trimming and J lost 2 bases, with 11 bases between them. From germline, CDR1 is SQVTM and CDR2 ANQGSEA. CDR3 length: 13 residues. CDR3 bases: TGCAGCGTTGGTAAGGGTCCCAACTATGGCTACACCTTC. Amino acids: CSVGKGPNYGYTF.

The CDR3 is CASSPGINYGYTF. DNA for the CDR3: TGTGCCAGCAGTCCCGGGATTAACTATGGCTACACCTTC. This chain uses TRBV12-3 or TRBV12-4 with TRBJ1-2; no definite D call. V lost 5 bases, J lost 1 base, and 8 bases lay in between. The CDR3 sequence is 13 residues long.

The CDR3 bases are TGTGCCAGCACGCGGGACAGGGAAAAACTGTTTTTT. Protein product: CASTRDREKLFF. The chain is built from TRBV12-3 or TRBV12-4 and TRBJ1-4; TRBD1 matches at 8 bases. The CDR3 has 12 residues. V was clipped by 7 bases and J by 8 bases; unmatched bases: 3.

Here the CDR3 reads CASSQGLYSPQEYF. The CDR3 DNA sequence: TGTGCCAGCAGCCAAGGGCTTTACTCCCCCCAGGAGTACTTC. This chain links TRBV4-2 with TRBJ2-7, with D unresolved. Between the trimmed V and J ends, which lost 1 base and 11 bases, there was a span of 18 bases. Germline values: CDR1 LGHNA, CDR2 YNFKEQ. CDR3 length equals 14 residues.

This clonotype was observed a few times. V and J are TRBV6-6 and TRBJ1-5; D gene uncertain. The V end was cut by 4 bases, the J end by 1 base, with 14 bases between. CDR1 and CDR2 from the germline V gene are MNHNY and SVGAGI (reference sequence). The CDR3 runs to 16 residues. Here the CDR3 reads CASSSATRLSNQPQHF. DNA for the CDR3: TGTGCCAGCAGTTCCGCGACCCGTTTAAGCAATCAGCCCCAGCATTTT.

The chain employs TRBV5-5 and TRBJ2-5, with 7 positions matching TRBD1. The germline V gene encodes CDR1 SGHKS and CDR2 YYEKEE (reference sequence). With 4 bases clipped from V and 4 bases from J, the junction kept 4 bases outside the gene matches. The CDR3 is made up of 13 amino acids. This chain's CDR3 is CASSLGQLETQYF. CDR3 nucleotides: TGTGCCAGCAGCCTGGGACAGCTAGAGACCCAGTACTTC.

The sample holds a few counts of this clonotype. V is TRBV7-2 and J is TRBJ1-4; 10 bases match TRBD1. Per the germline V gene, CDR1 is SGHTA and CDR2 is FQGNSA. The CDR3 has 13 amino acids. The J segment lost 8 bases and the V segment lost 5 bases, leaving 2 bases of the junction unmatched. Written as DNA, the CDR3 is TGTGCCAGCAGCCTGGGACAGGGGGAAAAACTGTTTTTT. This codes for CASSLGQGEKLFF. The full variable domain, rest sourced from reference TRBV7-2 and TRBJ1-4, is GAGVSQSPSNKVTEKGKDVELRCDPISGHTALYWYRQSLGQGLEFLIYFQGNSAPDKSGLPSDRFSAERTGGSVSTLTIQRTQQEDSAVYLCASSLGQGEKLFFGSGTQLSVL.

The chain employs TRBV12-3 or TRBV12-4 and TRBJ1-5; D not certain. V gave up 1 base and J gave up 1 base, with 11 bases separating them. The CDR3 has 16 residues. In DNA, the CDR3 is TGTGCCAGCAGTTTAGGAACGTGGCCGAGCAATCAGCCCCAGCATTTT. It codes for CASSLGTWPSNQPQHF.